These 3 T cell receptor beta chains came from one sample sequenced in a study of CD8+ T cells in alopecia areata. Extracted from the samples, RNA was reverse transcribed into cDNA to serve as the sequencing template. Some clones are missing from TCRdb's copy, which holds only in-frame ones; the method was immunoSEQ multiplex PCR. The sample lists more than 200,000 clones; around two thirds were seen once. The starting material was CD4+ T cells sorted from blood, obtained at week 0. The origin of the receptors is a human donor with alopecia areata.

The genes are TRBV5-1 and TRBJ2-3, with D possibly matching TRBD2 (5 bases). CDR3 length: 14 amino acids. V lost 3 bases, J lost 7 bases, and 15 bases lay in between. Per germline, CDR1 SGHRS and CDR2 YFSETQ. CDR3 loop: CASSSGSNEHTQYF. The CDR3 coding sequence is TGCGCCAGCAGCTCGGGATCGAACGAGCATACGCAGTATTTT. Together with reference TRBV5-1 and TRBJ2-3, the CDR3 gives the full variable domain: KAGVTQTPRYLIKTRGQQVTLSCSPISGHRSVSWYQQTPGQGLQFLFEYFSETQRNKGNFPGRFSGRQFSNSRSEMNVSTLELGDSALYLCASSSGSNEHTQYFGPGTRLTVL.

The chain has TRBV11-2 and TRBJ2-5, with D tentatively TRBD1 (6 bases). In germline, CDR1 is SGHAT, CDR2 FQNNGV. This CDR3 region has 13 residues. With 6 bases removed from V and 6 bases from J, the gap between germline ends came to 14 bases. Written as DNA, the CDR3 is TGTGCCAGCAGTTCCGGACAGCGCCAGACCCAGTACTTC. Amino acid sequence: CASSSGQRQTQYF. Complete variable domain (other parts from reference TRBV11-2 and TRBJ2-5): EAGVAQSPRYKIIEKRQSVAFWCNPISGHATLYWYQQILGQGPKLLIQFQNNGVVDDSQLPKDRFSAERLKGVDSTLKIQPAKLEDSAVYLCASSSGQRQTQYFGPGTRLLVL.

The chain employs TRBV7-9 and TRBJ1-1; D possibly corresponds to TRBD1 (5 bases). The germline V gene has CDR1 SEHNR and CDR2 FQNEAQ (reference sequence). The CDR3 has 15 residues. The V end lost 5 bases, the J end lost 0 bases, and 13 bases lay between the germline ends. CDR3: CASSPPGRVNTEAFF. CDR3 DNA sequence: TGTGCCAGCAGCCCGCCGGGGCGCGTGAACACTGAAGCTTTCTTT.